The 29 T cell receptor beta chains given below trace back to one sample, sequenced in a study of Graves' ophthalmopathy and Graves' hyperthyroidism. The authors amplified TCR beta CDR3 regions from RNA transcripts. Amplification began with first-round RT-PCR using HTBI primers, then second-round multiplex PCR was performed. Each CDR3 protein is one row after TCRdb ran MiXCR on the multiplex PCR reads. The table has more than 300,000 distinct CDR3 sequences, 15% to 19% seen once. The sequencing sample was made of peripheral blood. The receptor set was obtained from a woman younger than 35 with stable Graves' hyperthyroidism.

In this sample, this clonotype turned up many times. The CDR3 loop reads CASSGTGTRETQYF. The CDR3 nucleotides read TGTGCCAGCAGCGGGACAGGTACCCGAGAGACCCAGTACTTC. The V and J genes are TRBV3-1 and TRBJ2-5; 8 bases match TRBD1. Germline V gene sequence: CDR1 LGHDT, CDR2 YNNKEL (reference sequence). V trimming: 5 bases; J trimming: 4 bases; junction bases outside the gene matches: 6. The CDR3 has 14 amino acids.

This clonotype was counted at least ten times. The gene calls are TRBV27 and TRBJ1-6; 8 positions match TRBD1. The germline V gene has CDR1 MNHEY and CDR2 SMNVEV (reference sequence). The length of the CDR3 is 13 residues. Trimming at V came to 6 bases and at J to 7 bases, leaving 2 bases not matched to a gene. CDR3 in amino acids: CASSRQGNSPLHF. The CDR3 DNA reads TGTGCCAGCAGCCGACAGGGGAATTCACCCCTCCACTTT.

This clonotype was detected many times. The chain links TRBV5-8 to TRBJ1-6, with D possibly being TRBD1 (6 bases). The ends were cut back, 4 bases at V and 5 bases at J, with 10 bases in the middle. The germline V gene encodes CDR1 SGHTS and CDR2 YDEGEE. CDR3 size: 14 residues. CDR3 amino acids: CASSPGQNNSPLHF. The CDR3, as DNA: TGTGCCAGCAGCCCGGGACAAAATAATTCACCCCTCCACTTT.

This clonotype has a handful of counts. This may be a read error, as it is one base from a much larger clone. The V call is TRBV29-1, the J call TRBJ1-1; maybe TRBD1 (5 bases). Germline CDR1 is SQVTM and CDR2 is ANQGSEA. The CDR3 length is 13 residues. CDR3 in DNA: TGCAGCGCTGCCAGGGTTGAGGACACTGAAGCTTGCTTT. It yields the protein CSAARVEDTEACF.

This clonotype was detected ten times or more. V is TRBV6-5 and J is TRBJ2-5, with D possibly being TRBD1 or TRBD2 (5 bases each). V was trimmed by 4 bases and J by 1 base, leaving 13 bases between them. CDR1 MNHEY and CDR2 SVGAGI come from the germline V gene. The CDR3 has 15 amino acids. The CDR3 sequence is CASSLEGRLQETQYF. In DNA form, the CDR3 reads TGTGCCAGCAGTTTAGAGGGACGCCTCCAAGAGACCCAGTACTTC.

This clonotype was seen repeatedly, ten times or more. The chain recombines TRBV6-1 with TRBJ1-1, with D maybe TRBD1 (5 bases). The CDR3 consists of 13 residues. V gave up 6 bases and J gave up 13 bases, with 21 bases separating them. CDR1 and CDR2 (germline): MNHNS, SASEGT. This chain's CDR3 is CASSETPALGGFF. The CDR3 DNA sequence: TGTGCCAGCAGCGAGACCCCGGCCCTTGGGGGTTTCTTT.

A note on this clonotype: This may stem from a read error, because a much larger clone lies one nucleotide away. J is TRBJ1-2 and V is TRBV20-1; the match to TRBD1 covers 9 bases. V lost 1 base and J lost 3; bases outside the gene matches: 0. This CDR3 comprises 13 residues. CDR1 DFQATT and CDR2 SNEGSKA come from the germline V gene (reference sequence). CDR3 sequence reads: CSARGTGDYGYTF. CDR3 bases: TGCAGTGCTAGAGGGACAGGGGACTATGGCTACACCTTC.

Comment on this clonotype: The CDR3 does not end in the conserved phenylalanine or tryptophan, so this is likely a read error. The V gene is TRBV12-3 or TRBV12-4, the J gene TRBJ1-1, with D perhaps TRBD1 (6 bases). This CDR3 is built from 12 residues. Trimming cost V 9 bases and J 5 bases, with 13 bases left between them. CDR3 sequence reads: CASSRQETEAFY. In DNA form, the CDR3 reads TGTGCCAGTAGTCGACAGGAAACTGAAGCTTTCTAT.

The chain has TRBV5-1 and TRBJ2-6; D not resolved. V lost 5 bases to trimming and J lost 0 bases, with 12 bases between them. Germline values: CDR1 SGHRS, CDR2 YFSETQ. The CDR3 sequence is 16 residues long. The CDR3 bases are TGCGCCAGCAGGGTGAGTTCCCTCTCTGGGGCCAACGTCCTGACTTTC. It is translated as CASRVSSLSGANVLTF. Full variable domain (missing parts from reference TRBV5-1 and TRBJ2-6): KAGVTQTPRYLIKTRGQQVTLSCSPISGHRSVSWYQQTPGQGLQFLFEYFSETQRNKGNFPGRFSGRQFSNSRSEMNVSTLELGDSALYLCASRVSSLSGANVLTFGAGSRLTVL.

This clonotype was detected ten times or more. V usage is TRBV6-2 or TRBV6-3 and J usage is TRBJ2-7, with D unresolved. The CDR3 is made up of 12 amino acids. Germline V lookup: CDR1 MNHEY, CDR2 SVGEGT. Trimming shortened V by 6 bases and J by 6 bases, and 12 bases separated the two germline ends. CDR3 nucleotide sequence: TGTGCCAGCAGCTCCGAAATAGGCGAGCAGTACTTC. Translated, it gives CASSSEIGEQYF.

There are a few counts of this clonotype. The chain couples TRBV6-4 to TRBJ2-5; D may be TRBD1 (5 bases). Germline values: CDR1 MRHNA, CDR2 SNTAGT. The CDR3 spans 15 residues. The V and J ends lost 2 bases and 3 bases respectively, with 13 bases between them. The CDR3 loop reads CASSDAHRTEETQYF. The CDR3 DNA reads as TGTGCCAGCAGTGACGCTCACAGGACGGAAGAGACCCAGTACTTC.

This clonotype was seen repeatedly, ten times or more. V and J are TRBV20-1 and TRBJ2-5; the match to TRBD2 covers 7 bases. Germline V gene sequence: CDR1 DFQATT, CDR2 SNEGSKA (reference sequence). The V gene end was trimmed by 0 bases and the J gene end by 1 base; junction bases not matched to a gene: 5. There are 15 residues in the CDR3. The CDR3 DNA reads TGCAGTGCTAGAGATTTGACTAGCCCCCAAGAGACCCAGTACTTC. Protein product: CSARDLTSPQETQYF.

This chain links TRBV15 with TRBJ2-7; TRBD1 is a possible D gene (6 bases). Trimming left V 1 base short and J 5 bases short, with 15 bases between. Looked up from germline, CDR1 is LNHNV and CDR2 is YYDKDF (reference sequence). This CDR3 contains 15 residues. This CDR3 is CATSRVGPYRDEQYF. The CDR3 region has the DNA TGTGCCACCAGCAGAGTGGGGCCGTACAGGGACGAGCAGTACTTC.

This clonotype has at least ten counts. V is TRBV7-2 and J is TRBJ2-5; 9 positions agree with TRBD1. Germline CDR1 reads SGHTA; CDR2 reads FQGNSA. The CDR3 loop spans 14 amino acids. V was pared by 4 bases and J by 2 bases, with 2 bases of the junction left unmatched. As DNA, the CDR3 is TGTGCCAGCAGCTACGACAGGGGGCAAGAGACCCAGTACTTC. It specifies CASSYDRGQETQYF.

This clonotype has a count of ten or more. CDR3 nucleotides: TGTGCCAGCAGGGTGTACAGGGGAGGCGAGCAGTACTTC. This sequence encodes CASRVYRGGEQYF. The V gene is TRBV12-3 or TRBV12-4, the J gene TRBJ2-7; maybe TRBD1 (7 bases). This CDR3 is 13 amino acids long. Trimming took off 6 bases at V and 6 bases at J, with 15 bases between the two ends.

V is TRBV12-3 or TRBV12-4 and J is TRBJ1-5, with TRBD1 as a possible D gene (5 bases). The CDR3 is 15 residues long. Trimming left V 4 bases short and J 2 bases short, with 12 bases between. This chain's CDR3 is CASSYQGGRNQPQHF. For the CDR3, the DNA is TGTGCCAGCAGTTACCAGGGTGGGCGCAATCAGCCCCAGCATTTT.

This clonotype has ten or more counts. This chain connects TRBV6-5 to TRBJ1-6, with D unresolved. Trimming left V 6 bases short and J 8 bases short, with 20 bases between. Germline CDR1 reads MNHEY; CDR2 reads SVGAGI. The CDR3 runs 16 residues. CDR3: CASSVTALLGHSPLHF. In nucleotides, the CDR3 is TGTGCCAGCAGCGTTACAGCGCTCTTAGGTCATTCACCCCTCCACTTT.

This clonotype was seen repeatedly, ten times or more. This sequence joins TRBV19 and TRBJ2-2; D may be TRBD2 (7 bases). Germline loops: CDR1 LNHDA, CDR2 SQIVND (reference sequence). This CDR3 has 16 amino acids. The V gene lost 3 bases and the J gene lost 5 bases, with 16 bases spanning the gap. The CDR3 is CASSIRRGGGTGELFF. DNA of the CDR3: TGTGCCAGTAGTATTCGGCGGGGAGGGGGGACCGGGGAGCTGTTTTTT.

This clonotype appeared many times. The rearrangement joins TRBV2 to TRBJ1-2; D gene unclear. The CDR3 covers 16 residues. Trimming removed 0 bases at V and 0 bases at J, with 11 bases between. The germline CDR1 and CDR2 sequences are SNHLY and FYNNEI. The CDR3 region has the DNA TGTGCCAGCAGTGAAGCGGGCCGGACGGCTAACTATGGCTACACCTTC. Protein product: CASSEAGRTANYGYTF.

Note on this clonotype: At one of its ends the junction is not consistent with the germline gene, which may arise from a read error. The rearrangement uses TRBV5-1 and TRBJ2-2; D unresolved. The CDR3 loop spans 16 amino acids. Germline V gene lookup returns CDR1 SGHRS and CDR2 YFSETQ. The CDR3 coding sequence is TGCGCCAGCAGTTTGGTGTCCCAGGCCAACACCGGGGAGCTGTTTTTT. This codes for CASSLVSQANTGELFF.

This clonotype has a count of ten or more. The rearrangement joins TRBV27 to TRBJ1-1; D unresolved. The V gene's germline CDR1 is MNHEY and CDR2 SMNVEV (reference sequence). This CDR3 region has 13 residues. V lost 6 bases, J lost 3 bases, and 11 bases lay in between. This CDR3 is CASSLTMDTEAFF. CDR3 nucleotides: TGTGCCAGCAGCTTGACGATGGACACTGAAGCTTTCTTT.

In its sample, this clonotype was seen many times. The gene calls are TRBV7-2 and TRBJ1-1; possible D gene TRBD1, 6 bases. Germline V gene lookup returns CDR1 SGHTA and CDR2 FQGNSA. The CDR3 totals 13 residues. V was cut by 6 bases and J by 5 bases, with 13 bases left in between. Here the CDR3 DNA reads TGTGCCAGCAGTGTGGGGGCGCGGACTGAAGCTTTCTTT. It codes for CASSVGARTEAFF.

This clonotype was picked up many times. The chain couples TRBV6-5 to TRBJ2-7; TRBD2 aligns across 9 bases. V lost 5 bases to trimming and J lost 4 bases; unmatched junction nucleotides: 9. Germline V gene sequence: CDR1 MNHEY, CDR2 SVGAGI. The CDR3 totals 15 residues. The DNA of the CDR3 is TGTGCCAGCAGTCTCACAGCGGGGGGTAGGTACGAGCAGTACTTC. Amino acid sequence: CASSLTAGGRYEQYF.

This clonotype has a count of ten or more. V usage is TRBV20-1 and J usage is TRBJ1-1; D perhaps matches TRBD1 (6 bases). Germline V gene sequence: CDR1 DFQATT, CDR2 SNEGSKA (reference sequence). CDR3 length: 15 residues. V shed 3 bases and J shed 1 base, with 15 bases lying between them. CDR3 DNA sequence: TGCAGTGCTAGGTCTTACAGGGTTGGGAACACTGAAGCTTTCTTT. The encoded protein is CSARSYRVGNTEAFF.

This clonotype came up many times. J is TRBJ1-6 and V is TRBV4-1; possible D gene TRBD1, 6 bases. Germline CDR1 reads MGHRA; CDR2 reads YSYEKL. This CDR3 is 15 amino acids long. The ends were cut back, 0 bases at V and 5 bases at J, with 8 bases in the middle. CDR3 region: CASSQEGGHNSPLHF. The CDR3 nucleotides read TGCGCCAGCAGCCAAGAAGGGGGTCATAATTCACCCCTCCACTTT.

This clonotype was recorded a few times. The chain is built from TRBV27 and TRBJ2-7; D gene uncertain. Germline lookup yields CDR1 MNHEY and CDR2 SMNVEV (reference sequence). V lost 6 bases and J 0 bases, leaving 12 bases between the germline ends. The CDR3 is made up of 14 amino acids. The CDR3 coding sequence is TGTGCCAGCAGCCCACGAGCAGTCTCCTACGAGCAGTACTTC. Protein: CASSPRAVSYEQYF.

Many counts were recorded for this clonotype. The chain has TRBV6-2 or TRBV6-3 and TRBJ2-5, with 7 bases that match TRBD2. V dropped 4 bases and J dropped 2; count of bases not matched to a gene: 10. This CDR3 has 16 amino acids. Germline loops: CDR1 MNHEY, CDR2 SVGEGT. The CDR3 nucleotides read TGTGCCAGCAGTTTCCGCGGGGGACGAGTTCAAGAGACCCAGTACTTC. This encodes CASSFRGGRVQETQYF.

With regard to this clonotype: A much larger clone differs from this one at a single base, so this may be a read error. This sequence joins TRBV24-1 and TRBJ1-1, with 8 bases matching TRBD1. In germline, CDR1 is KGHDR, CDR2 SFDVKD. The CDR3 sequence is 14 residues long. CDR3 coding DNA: TGTGCCACCAGCCACAGGGGGGTGAACACTGAAGCTTCCTTT. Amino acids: CATSHRGVNTEASF.

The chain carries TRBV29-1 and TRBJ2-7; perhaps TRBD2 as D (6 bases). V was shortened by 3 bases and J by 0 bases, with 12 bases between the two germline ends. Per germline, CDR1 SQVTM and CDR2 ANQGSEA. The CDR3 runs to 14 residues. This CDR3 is CSVEARGSSYEQYF. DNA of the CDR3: TGCAGCGTTGAGGCTCGGGGGAGCTCCTACGAGCAGTACTTC.